This T cell receptor (beta chain) was captured in a study of blood T cell repertoires in COVID-19. Study in general: Both acute and convalescent COVID-19 samples were obtained from the United States, Italy and Spain. T cells, B-cell-depleted T cells, or PBMCs provided the cDNA or gDNA that served as material.

This clone was recorded a few times. Source study methods: From reference gene primer amplification, estimates of nucleated cell counts were derived. TCRdb keeps only in-frame clones here, not all; method: immunoSEQ multiplex PCR. Clonal size and the V and J genes are those of that table, whereas D and trimming came from the DNA. This table holds under 250,000 clones, roughly 80% found once. V was pared by 3 bases and J by 7 bases, with 17 bases between. The germline CDR1 and CDR2 sequences are SGHRS and YFSETQ. CDR3 length: 14 amino acids. Sequencing was performed on peripheral blood. The rearrangement uses TRBV5-1 and TRBJ2-7; weak D call: TRBD1 (5 bases). This receptor was identified in a woman under 30 with acute or convalescent COVID-19. The CDR3 DNA is TGCGCCAGCAGCTCGGTGGACAATTATAAAGAGCAGTACTTC. Protein sequence: CASSSVDNYKEQYF.